A single sample is the source of the 18 T cell receptor beta chains below, sequenced in a study of blood T cells in healthy people across ages. The authors ran a second PCR of about 7 to 11 cycles using a sample-barcoded 5' primer and a J-beta primer mix. TCRdb fed the 5' RACE reads into MiXCR, producing one record per CDR3 protein. This sample has approximately 790,000 distinct CDR3 sequences, with 55% to 65% found just once. The specimen sequenced was blood. The receptor set was obtained from a young man in good health.

This sequence joins TRBV2 and TRBJ2-3, with 8 bases lining up with TRBD1. Germline V CDR1 and CDR2: SNHLY, FYNNEI. With V trimmed by 8 bases and J by 3 bases, 4 bases remained unmatched. The CDR3 runs 13 residues. The CDR3 reads CASYQGATDTQYF. In DNA form, the CDR3 reads TGTGCCAGCTACCAGGGGGCTACAGATACGCAGTATTTT.

The rearrangement joins TRBV6-5 to TRBJ1-1; 7 nucleotides align to TRBD1. Germline CDR1 reads MNHEY; CDR2 reads SVGAGI. V gave up 4 bases and J gave up 6 bases; unmatched junction bases: 11. The CDR3 sequence is 15 residues long. The CDR3 nucleotides are TGTGCCAGCAGTTCCCGTTCAGGGGGTAGAGCTGAAGCTTTCTTT. It translates to CASSSRSGGRAEAFF.

Comment on this clonotype: Sequence at one end of the junction differs from germline and may be a read error. The chain combines TRBV7-2 with TRBJ2-7; 11 bases are shared with TRBD1. Per germline, CDR1 SGHTA and CDR2 FQGNSA. The CDR3 is made up of 15 amino acids. CDR3 loop: CASRLGQGAFYEQYF. CDR3 DNA sequence: TGTGCCAGCAGGTTAGGACAGGGGGCGTTTTACGAGCAGTACTTC.

This chain links TRBV4-2 with TRBJ2-3, with TRBD2 matching 12 bases. After removal of 3 bases from V and 1 base from J, the junction contained 8 bases not matched to a gene. This CDR3 has 18 amino acids. CDR1 LGHNA and CDR2 YNFKEQ come from the germline V gene. CDR3 protein: CASSQALAGGSGTDTQYF. In nucleotides, the CDR3 is TGTGCCAGCAGCCAGGCACTAGCGGGGGGCAGTGGCACAGATACGCAGTATTTT.

The J gene is TRBJ1-1, the V gene TRBV7-3; D is unresolved. CDR3 length equals 13 residues. Trimming removed 6 bases from V and 0 bases from J, with 8 bases in between. Germline assignment: CDR1 SGHTA and CDR2 FQGTGA. CDR3 DNA sequence: TGTGCCAGCAGGGCGGGTATGAACACTGAAGCTTTCTTT. Translated: CASRAGMNTEAFF.

The chain uses TRBV29-1 and TRBJ2-7; weak D call: TRBD2 (5 bases). Germline loops: CDR1 SQVTM, CDR2 ANQGSEA. The CDR3 consists of 11 residues. With 3 bases removed from V and 4 bases from J, the gap between germline ends came to 7 bases. This CDR3 reads CSVDVAYEQYF. For the CDR3, the DNA is TGCAGCGTTGACGTAGCGTACGAGCAGTACTTC.

Ten or more counts support this clonotype. Compared with germline, one end of the junction differs, possibly owing to a read error. The chain uses TRBV20-1 and TRBJ2-1; TRBD2 matches 10 bases. From germline, CDR1 is DFQATT and CDR2 SNEGSKA (reference sequence). CDR3 length equals 13 residues. CDR3 nucleotides: TGCAGCGCTAGCGGGGGATCCTACAATGAGCAGTTCTTC. It translates to CSASGGSYNEQFF.

The chain employs TRBV6-6 and TRBJ2-3; possible D gene TRBD1, 6 bases. Germline V gene lookup returns CDR1 MNHNY and CDR2 SVGAGI (reference sequence). This CDR3 spans 15 amino acids. The V end was cut by 7 bases, the J end by 5 bases, with 19 bases between. The CDR3 DNA is TGTGCCAGCATGGACCACAGGGATACCGAAGATACGCAGTATTTT. Translated, it gives CASMDHRDTEDTQYF.

CDR3 coding DNA: TGCGCCAGCAGCTTTGAAGGGGTTGGATCCAAAAACATTCAGTACTTC. Translating it yields CASSFEGVGSKNIQYF. V and J are TRBV5-1 and TRBJ2-4, with a tentative D call TRBD1 (5 bases). V was trimmed by 2 bases and J by 2 bases, leaving 14 bases between them. CDR1 is SGHRS, CDR2 YFSETQ, per germline. The CDR3 is made up of 16 amino acids. Filled out from reference TRBV5-1 and TRBJ2-4, the complete variable domain reads KAGVTQTPRYLIKTRGQQVTLSCSPISGHRSVSWYQQTPGQGLQFLFEYFSETQRNKGNFPGRFSGRQFSNSRSEMNVSTLELGDSALYLCASSFEGVGSKNIQYFGAGTRLSVL.

This clonotype was seen at least ten times. The CDR3 sequence: CASSVSLNTGELFF. The CDR3 DNA sequence: TGTGCCAGCAGCGTGTCCCTTAACACCGGGGAGCTGTTTTTT. The V and J genes are TRBV7-2 and TRBJ2-2; D is unclear. This CDR3 contains 14 residues. The germline V gene encodes CDR1 SGHTA and CDR2 FQGNSA. Trimming took 5 bases from V and 2 from J, leaving 9 bases between them.

The chain joins TRBV29-1 to TRBJ2-5, with D unclear. The CDR3 has 14 amino acids. Trimming cost V 1 base and J 4 bases, with 13 bases left between them. Germline CDR1 reads SQVTM; CDR2 reads ANQGSEA. CDR3 DNA sequence: TGCAGCGTTGAAGTAGGCACGGCAGGAGAGACCCAGTACTTC. Its protein product is CSVEVGTAGETQYF.

This clonotype was seen a few times. V is TRBV13 and J is TRBJ2-7; TRBD1 matches 7 bases. In germline, CDR1 is PRHDT, CDR2 FYEKMQ (reference sequence). V lost 5 bases, J lost 3 bases, and 10 bases stayed unmatched. The CDR3 contains 15 residues. The CDR3 sequence is CASSPRQGPVYEQYF. CDR3 coding DNA: TGTGCCAGCAGCCCACGACAGGGACCCGTCTACGAGCAGTACTTC.

The chain has TRBV6-5 and TRBJ2-1, with D hard to call. Germline CDR1 is MNHEY and CDR2 is SVGAGI. The germline V and J ends were trimmed by 0 bases and 6 bases, with 6 bases remaining between them. CDR3 length: 13 amino acids. In DNA, the CDR3 is TGTGCCAGCAGTTACTCGCCGGTCAATGAGCAGTTCTTC. Translating gives CASSYSPVNEQFF.

This clonotype was detected ten times or more. The V and J genes are TRBV3-1 and TRBJ1-1; no clear D gene. Trimming removed 2 bases from V and 2 bases from J, with 6 bases in between. This CDR3 region has 13 residues. The germline V gene encodes CDR1 LGHDT and CDR2 YNNKEL (reference sequence). Here the CDR3 reads CASSQTVNTEAFF. The CDR3 region has the DNA TGTGCCAGCAGCCAAACAGTTAACACTGAAGCTTTCTTT. The full variable domain, its missing parts supplied by reference TRBV3-1 and TRBJ1-1, is DTAVSQTPKYLVTQMGNDKSIKCEQNLGHDTMYWYKQDSKKFLKIMFSYNNKELIINETVPNRFSPKSPDKAHLNLHINSLELGDSAVYFCASSQTVNTEAFFGQGTRLTVV.

The V gene is TRBV29-1, the J gene TRBJ2-7, with 8 bases lining up with TRBD1. The CDR3 spans 13 residues. The junction had 1 base not matched to a gene; V was cut back by 1 base and J by 2 bases. The germline gives CDR1 SQVTM, CDR2 ANQGSEA. CDR3 residues: CSVEGDRTYEQYF. The CDR3 DNA reads as TGCAGCGTTGAAGGGGACAGGACCTACGAGCAGTACTTC.

The sample holds one count of this clonotype. This rearrangement joins TRBV12-3 or TRBV12-4 to TRBJ2-7; possibly TRBD1 or TRBD2 for D (6 bases each). V was trimmed by 5 bases and J by 0 bases, leaving 11 bases between them. The CDR3 has 14 amino acids. CDR3 amino acids: CASSTRGDSYEQYF. The CDR3, as DNA: TGTGCCAGCAGTACTAGGGGGGACTCCTACGAGCAGTACTTC.

This clonotype is a singleton in its sample. The chain joins TRBV20-1 to TRBJ2-7; 10 bases are shared with TRBD1. This CDR3 comprises 14 residues. V shed 4 bases and J 6 bases; nucleotides not matched to a gene: 9. Germline CDR1 is DFQATT and CDR2 is SNEGSKA (reference sequence). The CDR3 region has the DNA TGCAGTGCTAAAAGACAGGGGGCCATTACCGAGCAGTACTTC. Protein sequence: CSAKRQGAITEQYF.

This clonotype occurred a few times. V gene TRBV12-3 or TRBV12-4 combines with J gene TRBJ2-4; possible D gene TRBD1, 6 bases. The V and J ends lost 5 bases and 0 bases respectively, with 14 bases between them. The CDR3 spans 16 residues. Here the CDR3 DNA reads TGTGCCAGCAGTAACCGACAGGCCTTAGCCAAAAACATTCAGTACTTC. It specifies CASSNRQALAKNIQYF.